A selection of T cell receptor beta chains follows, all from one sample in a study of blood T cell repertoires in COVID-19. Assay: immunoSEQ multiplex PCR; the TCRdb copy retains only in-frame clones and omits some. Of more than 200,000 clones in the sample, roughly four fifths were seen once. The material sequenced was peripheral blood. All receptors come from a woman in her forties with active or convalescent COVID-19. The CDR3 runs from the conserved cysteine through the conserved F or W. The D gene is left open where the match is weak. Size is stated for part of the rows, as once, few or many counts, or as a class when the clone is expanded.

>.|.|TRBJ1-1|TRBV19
CASSNQGTVNTEAFF
TGTGCCAGTAGTAACCAGGGGACCGTGAACACTGAAGCTTTCTTT
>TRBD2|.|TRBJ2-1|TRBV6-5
CASSYAGAGSNEQFF
TGTGCCAGCAGTTACGCGGGAGCGGGGAGCAATGAGCAGTTCTTC
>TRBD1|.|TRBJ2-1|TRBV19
CASSMGQGAGNEQFF
TGTGCCAGTAGTATGGGACAGGGGGCAGGGAATGAGCAGTTCTTC
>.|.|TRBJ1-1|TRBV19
CASSIATPNTEAFF
TGTGCCAGTAGTATTGCGACACCAAACACTGAAGCTTTCTTT
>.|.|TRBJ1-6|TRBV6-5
CASSYSGTRTLHF
TGTGCCAGCAGTTACTCGGGCACCAGGACCCTCCACTTT
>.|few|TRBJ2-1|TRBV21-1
CASSSKEVFPGTPYNEQFF
TGTGCCAGCAGCTCAAAGGAGGTCTTCCCGGGTACACCCTACAATGAGCAGTTCTTC
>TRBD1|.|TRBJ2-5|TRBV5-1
CASNDRDRGDETQYF
TGCGCCAGCAACGACCGGGACAGGGGAGACGAGACCCAGTACTTC
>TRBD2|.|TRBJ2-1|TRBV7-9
CASSPRTSGERNEQFF
TGTGCCAGCAGCCCGAGGACTAGCGGAGAAAGGAATGAGCAGTTCTTC
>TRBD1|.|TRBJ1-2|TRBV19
CASSTYAGTESLVTF
TGTGCCAGTAGTACATACGCCGGGACAGAGTCGCTCGTAACCTTC
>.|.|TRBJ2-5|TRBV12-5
CASGLEPQETQYF
TGTGCTAGTGGTTTGGAACCTCAGGAGACCCAGTACTTC